Reported below is one T cell receptor beta chain. In the original analysis: Researchers report that nucleated cell counts were estimated from reference gene primer amplification. Assay used: immunoSEQ multiplex PCR; TCRdb lists only in-frame clones, some missing. V and J calls and clone size are given by that table; D and trimming were obtained from the DNA. This sample yields about 290,000 clones, of which 85% to 90% are seen a single time; 11% belongs to the top ten. These data come from a study of blood T cell repertoires in COVID-19. Across the whole study: Acute-phase and convalescent COVID-19 samples originated in the United States, Italy and Spain. PBMCs, B-cell-depleted T cells, or T cells were the source of the cDNA or gDNA that made up the material.

The Seattle site enrolled patients during active infection and followed them longitudinally. Germline-derived CDR1 and CDR2 are MNHNS and SASEGT. V was pared by 0 bases and J by 5 bases, with 16 bases between. The CDR3 has 16 amino acids. The sequence came from a woman in her twenties or thirties with COVID-19, enrolled during active disease. The rearrangement joins TRBV6-1 to TRBJ1-2, with D possibly TRBD1 on 5 matching bases. Material: peripheral blood. CDR3 loop: CASSEASPQGSYGYTF. The CDR3 DNA sequence: TGTGCCAGCAGTGAAGCCTCACCCCAGGGTTCTTATGGCTACACCTTC.